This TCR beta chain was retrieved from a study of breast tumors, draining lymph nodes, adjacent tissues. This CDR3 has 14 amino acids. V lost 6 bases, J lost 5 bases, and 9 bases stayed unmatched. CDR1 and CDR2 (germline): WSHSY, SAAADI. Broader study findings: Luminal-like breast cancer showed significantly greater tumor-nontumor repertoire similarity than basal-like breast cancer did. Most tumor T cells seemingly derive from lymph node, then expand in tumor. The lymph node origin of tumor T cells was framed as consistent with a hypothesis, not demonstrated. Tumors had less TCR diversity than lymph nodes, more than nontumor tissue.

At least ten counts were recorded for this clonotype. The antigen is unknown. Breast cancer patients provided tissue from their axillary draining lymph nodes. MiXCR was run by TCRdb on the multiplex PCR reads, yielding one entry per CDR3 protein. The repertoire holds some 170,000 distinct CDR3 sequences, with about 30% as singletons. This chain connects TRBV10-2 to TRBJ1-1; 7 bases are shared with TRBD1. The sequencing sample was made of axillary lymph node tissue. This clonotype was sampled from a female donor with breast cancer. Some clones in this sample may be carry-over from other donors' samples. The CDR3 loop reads CASRQTGRTTEAFF. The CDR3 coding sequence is TGCGCCAGCAGACAGACAGGGAGGACGACTGAAGCTTTCTTT.